Shown below are 24 T cell receptor beta chains from a single sample sequenced in a study of blood T cell repertoires in COVID-19. Measured with immunoSEQ multiplex PCR; TCRdb has only the in-frame clones, and not every one. The sample comprises tens of thousands of clones, approximately 88% of which are singletons, and more than 2% rests with the top ten. The sequencing input was peripheral blood. These receptor sequences come from a man between 45 and 60 years old with acute or convalescent COVID-19.

The gene calls are TRBV2 and TRBJ2-2; the match to TRBD2 covers 7 bases. With V trimmed by 4 bases and J by 2 bases, 7 bases remained unmatched. The CDR3 is made up of 16 amino acids. The germline V gene has CDR1 SNHLY and CDR2 FYNNEI. This CDR3 is CASSGASGINTGELFF. The CDR3 DNA is TGTGCCAGCAGTGGAGCTAGCGGAATTAACACCGGGGAGCTGTTTTTT. The full variable domain, completed using reference TRBV2 and TRBJ2-2, is EPEVTQTPSHQVTQMGQEVILRCVPISNHLYFYWYRQILGQKVEFLVSFYNNEISEKSEIFDDQFSVERPDGSNFTLKIRSTKLEDSAMYFCASSGASGINTGELFFGEGSRLTVL.

The J gene is TRBJ2-3, the V gene TRBV7-3; 9 nucleotides agree with TRBD2. J lost 6 bases, V lost 3 bases, and 4 bases had no gene match. This CDR3 is 14 amino acids long. Germline-derived CDR1 and CDR2 are SGHTA and FQGTGA. The CDR3 DNA is TGTGCCAGCAGCTTGGGCGGGAGGGTGGATACGCAGTATTTT. Its protein is CASSLGGRVDTQYF.

This sequence joins TRBV18 and TRBJ2-1; 9 nucleotides agree with TRBD2. Germline assignment: CDR1 KGHSH and CDR2 LQKENI. The CDR3 contains 15 residues. V shed 2 bases, J shed 9 bases, and the junction held 8 bases outside the gene matches. The DNA for the CDR3 is TGTGCCAGCTCACCAGCTAGCGGGATTTTAACTGAGCAGTTCTTC. Protein sequence: CASSPASGILTEQFF.

The chain combines TRBV7-9 with TRBJ1-4, with a possible D match to TRBD1 (5 bases). V lost 5 bases, J lost 5 bases, and 12 bases lay in between. Germline CDR1 is SEHNR and CDR2 is FQNEAQ (reference sequence). The CDR3 contains 14 residues. Here the CDR3 DNA reads TGTGCCAGCAGCCGCGACAGCCGGAATGAAAAACTGTTTTTT. It specifies CASSRDSRNEKLFF.

The chain has TRBV23-1 and TRBJ2-7; D gene unclear. TRBV23-1 is known as an ORF, though its function is uncertain. This CDR3 has 11 amino acids. With 5 bases removed from V and 6 bases from J, the gap between germline ends came to 8 bases. This chain's CDR3 is CASSSRCEQYF. For the CDR3, the DNA is TGCGCCAGCAGTTCTAGGTGCGAGCAGTACTTC.

This clone was counted between two and nine times. The chain is built from TRBV18 and TRBJ1-1; D unclear. The CDR3 consists of 13 residues. Germline CDR1 is KGHSH and CDR2 is LQKENI. Trimming took off 3 bases at V and 6 bases at J, with 11 bases between the two ends. This chain's CDR3 is CASSPVGSAEAFF. CDR3 coding DNA: TGTGCCAGCTCACCGGTCGGGTCCGCTGAAGCTTTCTTT.

This clone was seen more than once but under ten times. The V call is TRBV6-5, the J call TRBJ1-1, with unresolved D. The germline V and J ends were trimmed by 0 bases and 1 base, with 6 bases remaining between them. This CDR3 is 14 amino acids long. Germline CDR1 and CDR2: MNHEY and SVGAGI. CDR3 in amino acids: CASSYSGRNTEAFF. As DNA, the CDR3 is TGTGCCAGCAGTTACTCGGGGAGGAACACTGAAGCTTTCTTT.

Concerning this clone itself: The sample contains more than one DNA sequence encoding this CDR3. The chain links TRBV10-2 to TRBJ1-1; 8 nucleotides match TRBD1. CDR1 and CDR2 from the germline V gene are WSHSY and SAAADI. V shed 0 bases and J 3 bases; nucleotides not matched to a gene: 0. This CDR3 contains 14 residues. CDR3 residues: CASSESDRDTEAFF. CDR3 nucleotides: TGCGCCAGCAGTGAGTCGGACAGGGACACTGAAGCTTTCTTT.

The chain couples TRBV5-1 to TRBJ2-3, with 10 bases matching TRBD2. Trimming cost V 0 bases and J 2 bases; bases outside gene matches: 3. Per the germline V gene, CDR1 is SGHRS and CDR2 is YFSETQ. There are 16 residues in the CDR3. CDR3: CASSLALAGDTDTQYF. The CDR3 nucleotides are TGCGCCAGCAGCTTGGCCCTAGCGGGGGACACAGATACGCAGTATTTT. The whole variable domain, filled in from reference TRBV5-1 and TRBJ2-3, reads KAGVTQTPRYLIKTRGQQVTLSCSPISGHRSVSWYQQTPGQGLQFLFEYFSETQRNKGNFPGRFSGRQFSNSRSEMNVSTLELGDSALYLCASSLALAGDTDTQYFGPGTRLTVL.

This clone was observed once. The chain uses TRBV2 and TRBJ2-3; D ambiguous. V lost 4 bases to trimming and J lost 1 base, with 9 bases between them. The CDR3 extends over 14 amino acids. CDR1 is SNHLY, CDR2 FYNNEI, per germline. Here the CDR3 DNA reads TGTGCCAGCAGTGCGTTCCCGGGCACAGATACGCAGTATTTT. Translating it yields CASSAFPGTDTQYF. Looking up the rest from reference TRBV2 and TRBJ2-3 gives the full variable domain: EPEVTQTPSHQVTQMGQEVILRCVPISNHLYFYWYRQILGQKVEFLVSFYNNEISEKSEIFDDQFSVERPDGSNFTLKIRSTKLEDSAMYFCASSAFPGTDTQYFGPGTRLTVL.

This chain links TRBV28 with TRBJ2-1; 11 positions match TRBD2. Losses at the gene ends were 5 bases for V and 9 bases for J; bases not matched to a gene: 9. The CDR3 runs to 15 residues. Germline CDR1 and CDR2: MDHEN and SYDVKM. CDR3 loop: CASSRLAGGPGEQFF. The CDR3 region has the DNA TGTGCCAGCAGTAGATTAGCGGGAGGGCCGGGTGAGCAGTTCTTC. The full variable domain, completed using reference TRBV28 and TRBJ2-1, is DVKVTQSSRYLVKRTGEKVFLECVQDMDHENMFWYRQDPGLGLRLIYFSYDVKMKEKGDIPEGYSVSREKKERFSLILESASTNQTSMYLCASSRLAGGPGEQFFGPGTRLTVL.

The genes are TRBV5-1 and TRBJ2-5, with TRBD1 matching over 12 bases. The ends lost 3 bases at V and 4 bases at J; junction bases unmatched: 10. Per germline, CDR1 SGHRS and CDR2 YFSETQ. The CDR3 contains 17 residues. The CDR3 DNA sequence: TGCGCCAGCAGCTCGGGACAGGGGGCAATAGTTGGAGAGACCCAGTACTTC. It specifies CASSSGQGAIVGETQYF. The entire variable domain, with the rest obtained from reference TRBV5-1 and TRBJ2-5, is as follows: KAGVTQTPRYLIKTRGQQVTLSCSPISGHRSVSWYQQTPGQGLQFLFEYFSETQRNKGNFPGRFSGRQFSNSRSEMNVSTLELGDSALYLCASSSGQGAIVGETQYFGPGTRLLVL.

This chain links TRBV2 with TRBJ2-5; 10 positions match TRBD2. CDR1 SNHLY and CDR2 FYNNEI come from the germline V gene. V trimming: 2 bases; J trimming: 3 bases; junction bases outside the gene matches: 9. This CDR3 is 17 amino acids long. CDR3 nucleotide sequence: TGTGCCAGCAGTGAATATGGGGGGCTAGCGGGAGAAGAGACCCAGTACTTC. Its translation: CASSEYGGLAGEETQYF. Variable domain in full (rest from reference TRBV2 and TRBJ2-5): EPEVTQTPSHQVTQMGQEVILRCVPISNHLYFYWYRQILGQKVEFLVSFYNNEISEKSEIFDDQFSVERPDGSNFTLKIRSTKLEDSAMYFCASSEYGGLAGEETQYFGPGTRLLVL.

This chain connects TRBV5-1 to TRBJ1-2, with 10 bases lining up with TRBD1. CDR1 is SGHRS and CDR2 is YFSETQ in the germline V gene. This CDR3 contains 14 residues. Trimming took 4 bases from V and 7 from J; bases not matched to a gene: 7. The CDR3 protein is CASSPGQGDFGYTF. The CDR3, as DNA: TGCGCCAGCAGCCCCGGACAGGGGGACTTTGGCTACACCTTC.

The CDR3: CASSFPGHLPNYGYTF. Here the CDR3 DNA reads TGTGCCAGCAGTTTCCCGGGACACCTCCCTAACTATGGCTACACCTTC. The J gene is TRBJ1-2, the V gene TRBV28; D may be TRBD1 (6 bases). From germline, CDR1 is MDHEN and CDR2 SYDVKM. The V and J ends lost 3 bases and 0 bases respectively, with 14 bases between them. CDR3 length: 16 residues.

The chain combines TRBV29-1 with TRBJ2-3, with D tentatively TRBD2 (6 bases). The CDR3 covers 13 residues. Per the germline V gene, CDR1 is SQVTM and CDR2 is ANQGSEA. Trimming removed 4 bases at V and 2 bases at J, with 10 bases between. CDR3 nucleotide sequence: TGCAGCGTTGTCGGGACTTCCACAGATACGCAGTATTTT. It yields the protein CSVVGTSTDTQYF.

This rearrangement joins TRBV27 to TRBJ1-3, with 9 positions matching TRBD1. Losses at the gene ends were 3 bases for V and 3 bases for J; bases not matched to a gene: 3. CDR3 length: 15 residues. The germline gives CDR1 MNHEY, CDR2 SMNVEV (reference sequence). As DNA, the CDR3 is TGTGCCAGCAGTTTGACAGGGGGGTATGGAAACACCATATATTTT. It yields the protein CASSLTGGYGNTIYF.

CDR3 residues: CASSPSDYEQYF. The CDR3 DNA reads TGTGCCAGCTCACCAAGCGACTATGAGCAGTACTTC. The chain employs TRBV18 and TRBJ2-7; D is possibly TRBD2 (5 bases). The germline V gene has CDR1 KGHSH and CDR2 LQKENI. The CDR3 runs to 12 residues. Trimming shortened V by 2 bases and J by 7 bases, and 9 bases separated the two germline ends. Full variable domain (rest looked up from reference TRBV18 and TRBJ2-7): NAGVMQNPRHLVRRRGQEARLRCSPMKGHSHVYWYRQLPEEGLKFMVYLQKENIIDESGMPKERFSAEFPKEGPSILRIQQVVRGDSAAYFCASSPSDYEQYFGPGTRLTVT.

The rearrangement uses TRBV19 and TRBJ1-5; perhaps TRBD1 as D (6 bases). Germline V gene lookup returns CDR1 LNHDA and CDR2 SQIVND (reference sequence). V was shortened by 0 bases and J by 2 bases, with 11 bases between the two germline ends. The CDR3 has 16 residues. Here the CDR3 DNA reads TGTGCCAGTAGTATAGAGACCAGGGGTGGCAATCAGCCCCAGCATTTT. Protein: CASSIETRGGNQPQHF. Based on the CDR3 plus reference TRBV19 and TRBJ1-5, the full variable domain is DGGITQSPKYLFRKEGQNVTLSCEQNLNHDAMYWYRQDPGQGLRLIYYSQIVNDFQKGDIAEGYSVSREKKESFPLTVTSAQKNPTAFYLCASSIETRGGNQPQHFGDGTRLSIL.

This chain connects TRBV18 to TRBJ2-3; D uncertain. This CDR3 spans 14 amino acids. V lost 2 bases, J lost 2 bases, and 8 bases lay in between. Germline CDR1 reads KGHSH; CDR2 reads LQKENI. CDR3 residues: CASSPTQNTDTQYF. The CDR3 DNA is TGTGCCAGCTCACCAACGCAGAACACAGATACGCAGTATTTT.

This chain joins TRBV6-1 and TRBJ1-1, with D maybe TRBD1 (5 bases). V lost 2 bases and J lost 0, with 7 bases in between. The germline V gene has CDR1 MNHNS and CDR2 SASEGT. The CDR3 has 14 amino acids. The CDR3 reads CASSERGMNTEAFF. The CDR3 coding sequence is TGTGCCAGCAGTGAAAGGGGTATGAACACTGAAGCTTTCTTT.

This rearrangement joins TRBV5-1 to TRBJ1-6; 8 bases map to TRBD1. Trimming took 2 bases from V and 9 from J; bases not matched to a gene: 7. The CDR3 consists of 15 residues. Germline V gene sequence: CDR1 SGHRS, CDR2 YFSETQ. The CDR3 spells CASSFRDRGGSPLHF. CDR3 DNA sequence: TGCGCCAGCAGCTTTCGTGACAGGGGCGGTTCACCCCTCCACTTT. Full variable domain (missing parts from reference TRBV5-1 and TRBJ1-6): KAGVTQTPRYLIKTRGQQVTLSCSPISGHRSVSWYQQTPGQGLQFLFEYFSETQRNKGNFPGRFSGRQFSNSRSEMNVSTLELGDSALYLCASSFRDRGGSPLHFGNGTRLTVT.

This clone was picked up one time. The chain uses TRBV5-6 and TRBJ2-3; no clear D gene. V gave up 2 bases and J gave up 8 bases, with 18 bases separating them. The CDR3 runs to 15 residues. CDR1 and CDR2 from the germline V gene are SGHDT and YYEEEE. The CDR3: CASSLISSFVSTQYF. In nucleotides, the CDR3 is TGTGCCAGCAGCTTAATCTCGAGTTTTGTTAGTACGCAGTATTTT.

The V call is TRBV24-1, the J call TRBJ2-3; 7 nucleotides match TRBD1. The CDR3 sequence is 15 residues long. V gave up 3 bases and J gave up 8 bases; unmatched junction bases: 10. The germline V gene has CDR1 KGHDR and CDR2 SFDVKD. CDR3 nucleotides: TGTGCCACCAGTGATCTCACGACAGGGAGCGGTACGCAGTATTTT. As protein: CATSDLTTGSGTQYF.